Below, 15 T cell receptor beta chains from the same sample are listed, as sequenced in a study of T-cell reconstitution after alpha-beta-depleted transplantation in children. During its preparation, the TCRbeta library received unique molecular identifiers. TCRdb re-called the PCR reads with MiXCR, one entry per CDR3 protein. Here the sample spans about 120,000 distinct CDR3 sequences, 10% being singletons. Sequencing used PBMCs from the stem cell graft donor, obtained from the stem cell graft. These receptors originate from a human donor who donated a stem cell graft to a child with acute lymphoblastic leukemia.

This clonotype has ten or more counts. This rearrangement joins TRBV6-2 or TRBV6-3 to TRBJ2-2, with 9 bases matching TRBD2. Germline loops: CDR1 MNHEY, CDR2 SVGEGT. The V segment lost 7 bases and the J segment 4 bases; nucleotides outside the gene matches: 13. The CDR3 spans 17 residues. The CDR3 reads CASTQTRGGVGTGELFF. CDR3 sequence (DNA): TGTGCCAGCACCCAGACCCGCGGGGGGGTCGGCACCGGGGAGCTGTTTTTT.

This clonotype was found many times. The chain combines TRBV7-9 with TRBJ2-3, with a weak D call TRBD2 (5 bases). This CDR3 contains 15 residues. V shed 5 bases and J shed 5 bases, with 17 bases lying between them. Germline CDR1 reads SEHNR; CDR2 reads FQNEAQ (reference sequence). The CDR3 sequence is CASSLDTPRGDTQYF. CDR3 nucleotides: TGTGCCAGCAGCCTTGATACCCCCCGGGGAGATACGCAGTATTTT.

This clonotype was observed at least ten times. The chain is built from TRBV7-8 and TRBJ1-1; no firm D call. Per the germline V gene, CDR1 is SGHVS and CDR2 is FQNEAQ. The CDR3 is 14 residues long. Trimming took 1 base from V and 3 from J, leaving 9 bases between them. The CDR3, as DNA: TGTGCCAGCAGCTTAGTGCGCCTTTACACTGAAGCTTTCTTT. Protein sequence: CASSLVRLYTEAFF. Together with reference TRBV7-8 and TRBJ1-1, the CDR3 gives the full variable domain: GAGVSQSPRYKVAKRGQDVALRCDPISGHVSLFWYQQALGQGPEFLTYFQNEAQLDKSGLPSDRFFAERPEGSVSTLKIQRTQQEDSAVYLCASSLVRLYTEAFFGQGTRLTVV.

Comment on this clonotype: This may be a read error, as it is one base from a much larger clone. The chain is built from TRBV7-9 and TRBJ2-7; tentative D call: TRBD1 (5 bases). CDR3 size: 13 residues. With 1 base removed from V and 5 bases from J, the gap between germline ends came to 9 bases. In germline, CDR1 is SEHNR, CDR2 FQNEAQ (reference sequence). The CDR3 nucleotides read TGTGCCAGCAGCTTAGAGGGGCAGGACGAGCAGTACTTC. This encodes CASSLEGQDEQYF.

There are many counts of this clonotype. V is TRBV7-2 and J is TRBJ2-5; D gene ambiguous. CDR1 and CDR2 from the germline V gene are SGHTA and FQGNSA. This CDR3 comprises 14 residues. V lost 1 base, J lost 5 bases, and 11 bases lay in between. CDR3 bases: TGTGCCAGCAGCTTAGGTCCATCGAGCGAGACCCAGTACTTC. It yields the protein CASSLGPSSETQYF.

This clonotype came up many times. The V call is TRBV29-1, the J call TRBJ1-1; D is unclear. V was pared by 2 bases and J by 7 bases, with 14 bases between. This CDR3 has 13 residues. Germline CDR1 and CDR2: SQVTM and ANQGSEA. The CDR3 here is CSVESGRAYEAFF. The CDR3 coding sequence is TGCAGCGTTGAATCCGGGAGGGCCTATGAAGCTTTCTTT.

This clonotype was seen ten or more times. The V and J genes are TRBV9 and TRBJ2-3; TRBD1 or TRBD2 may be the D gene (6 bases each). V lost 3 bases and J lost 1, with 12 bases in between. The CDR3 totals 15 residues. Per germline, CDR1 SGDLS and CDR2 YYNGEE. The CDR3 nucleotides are TGTGCCAGCAGCGCGGGGGCTTGGGGCACAGATACGCAGTATTTT. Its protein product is CASSAGAWGTDTQYF.

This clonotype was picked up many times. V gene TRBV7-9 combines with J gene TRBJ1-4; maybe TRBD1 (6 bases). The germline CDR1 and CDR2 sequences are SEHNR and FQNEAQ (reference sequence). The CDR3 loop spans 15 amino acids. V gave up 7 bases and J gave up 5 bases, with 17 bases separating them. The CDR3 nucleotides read TGTGCCAGCACCCACGGGGGGGCCTTCAATGAAAAACTGTTTTTT. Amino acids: CASTHGGAFNEKLFF. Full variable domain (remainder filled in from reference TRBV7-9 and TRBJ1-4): DTGVSQNPRHKITKRGQNVTFRCDPISEHNRLYWYRQTLGQGPEFLTYFQNEAQLEKSRLLSDRFSAERPKGSFSTLEIQRTEQGDSAMYLCASTHGGAFNEKLFFGSGTQLSVL.

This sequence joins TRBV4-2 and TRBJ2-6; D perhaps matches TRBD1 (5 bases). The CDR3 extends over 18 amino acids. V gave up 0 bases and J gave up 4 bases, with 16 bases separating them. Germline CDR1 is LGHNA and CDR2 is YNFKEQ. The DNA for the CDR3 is TGTGCCAGCAGCCAAGAAAGGGTGGAAGGGGTCGGGGCCAACGTCCTGACTTTC. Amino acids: CASSQERVEGVGANVLTF.

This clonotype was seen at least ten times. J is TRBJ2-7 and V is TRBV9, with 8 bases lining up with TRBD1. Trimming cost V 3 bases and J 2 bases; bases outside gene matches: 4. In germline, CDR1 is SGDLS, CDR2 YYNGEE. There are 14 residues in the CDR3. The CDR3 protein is CASSAGQGPYEQYF. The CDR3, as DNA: TGTGCCAGCAGCGCTGGACAGGGCCCCTACGAGCAGTACTTC.

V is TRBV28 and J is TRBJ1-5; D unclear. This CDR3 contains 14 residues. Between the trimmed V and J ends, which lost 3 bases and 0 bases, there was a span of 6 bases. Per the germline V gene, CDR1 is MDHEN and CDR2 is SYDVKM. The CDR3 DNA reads TGTGCCAGCAGTTTTCAAATTAGCAATCAGCCCCAGCATTTT. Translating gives CASSFQISNQPQHF.

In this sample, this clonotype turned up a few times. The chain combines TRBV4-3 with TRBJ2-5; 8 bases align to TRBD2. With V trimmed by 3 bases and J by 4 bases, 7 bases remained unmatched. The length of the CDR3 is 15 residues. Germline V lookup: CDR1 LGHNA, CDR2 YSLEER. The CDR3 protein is CASSQSGGDLETQYF. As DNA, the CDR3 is TGCGCCAGCAGCCAGAGCGGGGGAGACTTAGAGACCCAGTACTTC.

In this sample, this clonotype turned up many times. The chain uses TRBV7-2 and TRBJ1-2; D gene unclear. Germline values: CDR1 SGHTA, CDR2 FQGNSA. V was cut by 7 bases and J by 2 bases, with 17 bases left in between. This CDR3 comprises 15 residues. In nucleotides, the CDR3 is TGTGCCAGCACCCTTCAAACAGCTATAAACTATGGCTACACCTTC. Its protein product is CASTLQTAINYGYTF. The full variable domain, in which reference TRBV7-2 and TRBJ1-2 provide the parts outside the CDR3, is GAGVSQSPSNKVTEKGKDVELRCDPISGHTALYWYRQSLGQGLEFLIYFQGNSAPDKSGLPSDRFSAERTGGSVSTLTIQRTQQEDSAVYLCASTLQTAINYGYTFGSGTRLTVV.

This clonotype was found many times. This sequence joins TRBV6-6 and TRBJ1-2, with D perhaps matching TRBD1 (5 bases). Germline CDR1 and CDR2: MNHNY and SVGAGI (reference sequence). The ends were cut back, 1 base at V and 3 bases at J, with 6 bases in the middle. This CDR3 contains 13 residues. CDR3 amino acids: CASSYLGDYGYTF. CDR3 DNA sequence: TGTGCCAGCAGTTACTTGGGGGACTATGGCTACACCTTC.

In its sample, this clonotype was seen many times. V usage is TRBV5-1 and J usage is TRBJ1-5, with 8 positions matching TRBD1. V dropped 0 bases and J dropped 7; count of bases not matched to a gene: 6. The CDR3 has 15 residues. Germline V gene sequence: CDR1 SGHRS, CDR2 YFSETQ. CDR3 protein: CASSLVAGGGQPQHF. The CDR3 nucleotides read TGCGCCAGCAGCTTGGTCGCAGGGGGCGGACAGCCCCAGCATTTT. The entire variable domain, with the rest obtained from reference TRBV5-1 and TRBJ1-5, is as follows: KAGVTQTPRYLIKTRGQQVTLSCSPISGHRSVSWYQQTPGQGLQFLFEYFSETQRNKGNFPGRFSGRQFSNSRSEMNVSTLELGDSALYLCASSLVAGGGQPQHFGDGTRLSIL.